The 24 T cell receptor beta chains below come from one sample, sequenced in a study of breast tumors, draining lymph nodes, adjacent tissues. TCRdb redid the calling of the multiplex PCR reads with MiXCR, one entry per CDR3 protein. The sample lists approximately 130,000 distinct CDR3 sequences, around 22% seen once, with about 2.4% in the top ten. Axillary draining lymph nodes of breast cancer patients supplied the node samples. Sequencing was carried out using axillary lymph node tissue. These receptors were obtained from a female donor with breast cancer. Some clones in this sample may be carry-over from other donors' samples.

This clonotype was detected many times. The CDR3 sequence: CASRLVAGGEQFF. The DNA for the CDR3 is TGTGCCAGCAGGCTGGTAGCGGGTGGGGAGCAGTTCTTC. This chain uses TRBV11-2 with TRBJ2-1, with 7 bases lining up with TRBD2. Per the germline V gene, CDR1 is SGHAT and CDR2 is FQNNGV. CDR3 size: 13 residues. With V trimmed by 6 bases and J by 10 bases, 9 bases remained unmatched.

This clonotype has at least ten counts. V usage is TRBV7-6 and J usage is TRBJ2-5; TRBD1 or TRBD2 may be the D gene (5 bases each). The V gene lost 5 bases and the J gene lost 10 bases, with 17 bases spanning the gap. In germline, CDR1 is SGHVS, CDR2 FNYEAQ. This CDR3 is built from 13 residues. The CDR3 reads CASSPDGRDGQYF. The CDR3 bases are TGTGCCAGCAGCCCAGACGGCCGGGACGGCCAGTACTTC.

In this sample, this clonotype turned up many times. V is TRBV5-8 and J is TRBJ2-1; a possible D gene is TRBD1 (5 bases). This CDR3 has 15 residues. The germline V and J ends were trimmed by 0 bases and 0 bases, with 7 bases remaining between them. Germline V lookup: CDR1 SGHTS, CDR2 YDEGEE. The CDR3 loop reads CASSLEGDSYNEQFF. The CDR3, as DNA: TGTGCCAGCAGCTTGGAAGGGGACTCCTACAATGAGCAGTTCTTC.

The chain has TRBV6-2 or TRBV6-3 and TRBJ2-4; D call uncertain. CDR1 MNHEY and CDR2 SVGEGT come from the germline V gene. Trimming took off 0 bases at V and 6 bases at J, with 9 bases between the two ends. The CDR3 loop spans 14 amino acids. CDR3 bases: TGTGCCAGCAGTTACTCCGAGCACGGAAACATTCAGTACTTC. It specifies CASSYSEHGNIQYF.

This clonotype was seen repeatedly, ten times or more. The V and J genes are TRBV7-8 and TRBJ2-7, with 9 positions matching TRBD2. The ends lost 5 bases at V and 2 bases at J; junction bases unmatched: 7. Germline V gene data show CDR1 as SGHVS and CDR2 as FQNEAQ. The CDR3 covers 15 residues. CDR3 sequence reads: CASSPQTSGAYEQYF. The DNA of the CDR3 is TGTGCCAGCAGCCCACAGACTAGCGGCGCCTACGAGCAGTACTTC. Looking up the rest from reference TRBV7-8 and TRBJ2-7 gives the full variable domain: GAGVSQSPRYKVAKRGQDVALRCDPISGHVSLFWYQQALGQGPEFLTYFQNEAQLDKSGLPSDRFFAERPEGSVSTLKIQRTQQEDSAVYLCASSPQTSGAYEQYFGPGTRLTVT.

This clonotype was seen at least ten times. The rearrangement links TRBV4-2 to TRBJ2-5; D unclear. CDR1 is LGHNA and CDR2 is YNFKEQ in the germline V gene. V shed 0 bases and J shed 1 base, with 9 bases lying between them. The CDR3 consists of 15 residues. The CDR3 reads CASSQELNPQETQYF. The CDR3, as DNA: TGTGCCAGCAGCCAAGAGTTGAATCCCCAAGAGACCCAGTACTTC.

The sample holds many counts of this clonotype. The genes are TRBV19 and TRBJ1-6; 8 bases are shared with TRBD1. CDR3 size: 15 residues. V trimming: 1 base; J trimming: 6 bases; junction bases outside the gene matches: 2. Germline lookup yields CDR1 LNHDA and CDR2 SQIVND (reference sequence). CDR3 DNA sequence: TGTGCCAGTAGTATAGGGGACAGGATTAATTCACCCCTCCACTTT. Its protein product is CASSIGDRINSPLHF.

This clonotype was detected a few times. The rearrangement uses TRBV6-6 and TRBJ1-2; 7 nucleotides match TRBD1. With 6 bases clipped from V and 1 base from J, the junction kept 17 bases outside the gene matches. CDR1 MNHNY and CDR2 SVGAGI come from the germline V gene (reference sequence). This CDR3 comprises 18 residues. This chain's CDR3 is CASRPTQGRGLDNYGYTF. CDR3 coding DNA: TGTGCCAGCAGACCGACACAGGGGAGGGGACTCGATAACTATGGCTACACCTTC.

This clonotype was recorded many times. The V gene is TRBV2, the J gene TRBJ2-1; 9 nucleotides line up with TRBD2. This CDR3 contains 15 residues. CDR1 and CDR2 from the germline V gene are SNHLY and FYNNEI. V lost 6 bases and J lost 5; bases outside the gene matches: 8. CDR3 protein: CASRPREGVDNEQFF. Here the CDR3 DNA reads TGTGCCAGCAGGCCGCGGGAGGGAGTCGACAATGAGCAGTTCTTC.

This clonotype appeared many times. The CDR3 region has the DNA TGTGCCAGCAGCTTGCGTGGTAGCGGGATCAACGAGCAGTACTTC. Protein product: CASSLRGSGINEQYF. This sequence joins TRBV7-3 and TRBJ2-7; TRBD2 agrees at 8 bases. The CDR3 is made up of 15 amino acids. Per the germline V gene, CDR1 is SGHTA and CDR2 is FQGTGA. After removal of 3 bases from V and 5 bases from J, the junction contained 9 bases not matched to a gene.

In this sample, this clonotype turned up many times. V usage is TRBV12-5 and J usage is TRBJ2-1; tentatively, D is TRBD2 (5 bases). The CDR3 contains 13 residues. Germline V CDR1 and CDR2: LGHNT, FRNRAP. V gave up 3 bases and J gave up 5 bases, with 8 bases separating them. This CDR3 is CASGFSENNEQFF. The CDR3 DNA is TGTGCTAGTGGTTTTAGCGAGAACAATGAGCAGTTCTTC.

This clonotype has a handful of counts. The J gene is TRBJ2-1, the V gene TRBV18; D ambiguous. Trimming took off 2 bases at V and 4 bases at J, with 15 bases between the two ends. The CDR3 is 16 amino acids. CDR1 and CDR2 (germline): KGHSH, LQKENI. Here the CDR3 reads CASSPGRAFSYNEQFF. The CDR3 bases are TGTGCCAGCTCACCAGGTCGGGCCTTCTCATACAATGAGCAGTTCTTC.

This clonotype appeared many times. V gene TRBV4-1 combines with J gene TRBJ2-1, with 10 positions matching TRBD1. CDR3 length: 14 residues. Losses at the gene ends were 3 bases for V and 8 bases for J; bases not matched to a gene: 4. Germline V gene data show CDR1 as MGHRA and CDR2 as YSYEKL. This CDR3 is CASSQPGQGHEQFF. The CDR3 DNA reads TGCGCCAGCAGCCAGCCGGGACAGGGGCATGAGCAGTTCTTC.

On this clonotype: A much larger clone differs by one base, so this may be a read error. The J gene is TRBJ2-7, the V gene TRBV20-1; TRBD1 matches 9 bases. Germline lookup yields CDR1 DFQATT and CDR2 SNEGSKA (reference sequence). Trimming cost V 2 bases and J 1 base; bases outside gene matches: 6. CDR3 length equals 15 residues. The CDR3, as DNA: TGCAGTGCTAGAAGGACAGGGGTCTCATCCTACGAGCAGTACTTC. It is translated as CSARRTGVSSYEQYF.

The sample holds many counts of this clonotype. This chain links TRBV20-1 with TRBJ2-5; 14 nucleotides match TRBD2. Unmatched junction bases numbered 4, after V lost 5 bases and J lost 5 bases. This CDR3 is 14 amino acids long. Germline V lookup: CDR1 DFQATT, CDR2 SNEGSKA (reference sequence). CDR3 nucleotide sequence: TGCAGTGCTGGACTAGCGGGAGGAGGGGAGACCCAGTACTTC. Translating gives CSAGLAGGGETQYF.

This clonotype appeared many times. This CDR3 reads CASSQGGQGRGTQYF. The CDR3 bases are TGTGCCAGCAGCCAAGGCGGACAGGGTAGGGGTACGCAGTATTTT. V gene TRBV3-1 combines with J gene TRBJ2-3, with TRBD1 matching over 8 bases. Germline-derived CDR1 and CDR2 are LGHDT and YNNKEL (reference sequence). After removal of 1 base from V and 8 bases from J, the junction contained 8 bases not matched to a gene. The CDR3 runs 15 residues.

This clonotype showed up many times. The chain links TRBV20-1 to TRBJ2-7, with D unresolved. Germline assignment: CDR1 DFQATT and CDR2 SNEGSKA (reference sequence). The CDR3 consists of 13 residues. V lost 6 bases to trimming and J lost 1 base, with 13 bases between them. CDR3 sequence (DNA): TGCAGTGCCCTTCCCGGAATTTCCTACGAGCAGTACTTC. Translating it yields CSALPGISYEQYF.

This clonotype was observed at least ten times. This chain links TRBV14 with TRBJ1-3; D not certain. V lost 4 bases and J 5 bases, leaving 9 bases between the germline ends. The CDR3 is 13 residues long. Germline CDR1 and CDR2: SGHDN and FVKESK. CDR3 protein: CASSLYNRNTIYF. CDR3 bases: TGTGCCAGCAGCCTTTACAACCGAAACACCATATATTTT.

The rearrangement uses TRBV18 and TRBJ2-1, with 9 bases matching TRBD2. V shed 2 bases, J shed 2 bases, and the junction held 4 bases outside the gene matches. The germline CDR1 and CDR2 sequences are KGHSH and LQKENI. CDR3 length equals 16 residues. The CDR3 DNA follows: TGTGCCAGCTCACCAAGTAGCGGGAGAACCTACAATGAGCAGTTCTTC. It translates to CASSPSSGRTYNEQFF.

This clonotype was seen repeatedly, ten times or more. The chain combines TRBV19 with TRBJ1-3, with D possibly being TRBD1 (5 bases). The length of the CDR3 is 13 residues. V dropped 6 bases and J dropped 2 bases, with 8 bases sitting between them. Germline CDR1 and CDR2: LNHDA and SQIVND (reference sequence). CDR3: CASSWGAGNTIYF. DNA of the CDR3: TGTGCCAGTAGCTGGGGGGCTGGAAACACCATATATTTT. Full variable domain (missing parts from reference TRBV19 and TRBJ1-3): DGGITQSPKYLFRKEGQNVTLSCEQNLNHDAMYWYRQDPGQGLRLIYYSQIVNDFQKGDIAEGYSVSREKKESFPLTVTSAQKNPTAFYLCASSWGAGNTIYFGEGSWLTVV.

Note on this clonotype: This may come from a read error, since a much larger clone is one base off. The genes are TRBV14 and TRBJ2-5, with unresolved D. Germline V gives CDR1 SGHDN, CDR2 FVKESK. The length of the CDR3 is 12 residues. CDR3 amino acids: CSSSRLMETQYF. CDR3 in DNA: TGTTCCAGCAGCCGTCTTATGGAGACCCAGTACTTC.

The CDR3 region has the DNA TGTGCCAGCAGCCAACCCGGACATTACCTCAAAAACATTCAGTACTTC. This gives the protein CASSQPGHYLKNIQYF. This chain links TRBV4-2 with TRBJ2-4; TRBD1 might be the D (5 bases). CDR3 length equals 16 residues. V lost 2 bases and J lost 3, with 14 bases in between. CDR1 is LGHNA and CDR2 is YNFKEQ in the germline V gene.

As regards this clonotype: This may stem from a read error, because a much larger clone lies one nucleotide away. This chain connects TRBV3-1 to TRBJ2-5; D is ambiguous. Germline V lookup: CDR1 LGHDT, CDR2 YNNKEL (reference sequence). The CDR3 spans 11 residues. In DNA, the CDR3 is TGTGCCAGCGGCCAGACCGGGTGGGTGGCATTC. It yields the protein CASGQTGWVAF.

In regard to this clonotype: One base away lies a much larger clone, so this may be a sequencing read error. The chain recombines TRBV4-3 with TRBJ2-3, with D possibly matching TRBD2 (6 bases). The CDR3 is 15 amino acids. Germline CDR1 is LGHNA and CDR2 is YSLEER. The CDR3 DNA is TGCGCCAGCAGCCAAGGGAGGGTCCGCACAGATACGCGGTATTTT. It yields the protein CASSQGRVRTDTRYF.